Listed below are T cell receptor beta chains from one sample, sequenced in a study of PD-L1 blockade in urothelial cancer. This table comes from immunoSEQ multiplex PCR, and its TCRdb copy is limited to in-frame clones, with some not included. This sample has more than 65,000 clones, with about nine tenths found just once. Sequenced here: PBMCs, sampled around atezolizumab (anti-PD-L1) treatment. The receptors shown here come from a woman aged 70-85 years with urothelial cancer. The CDR3 runs from the conserved cysteine through the conserved F or W. A D gene is named only where the DNA matches it firmly. Some rows have no size entry. The others give once, few or many, or a class for an expanded clone.

v_call: TRBV19; clone_size: NA; d_call: TRBD1; j_call: TRBJ2-3; cdr3_aa: CASRADRVSTDTQYF; cdr3_nt: TGTGCCAGTAGAGCCGACAGGGTAAGCACAGATACGCAGTATTTT
v_call: TRBV18; clone_size: NA; d_call: NA; j_call: TRBJ1-2; cdr3_aa: CASSPRERRSYTF; cdr3_nt: TGTGCCAGCTCACCGAGGGAGAGACGGAGCTACACCTTC
v_call: TRBV4-1; clone_size: many; d_call: NA; j_call: TRBJ1-2; cdr3_aa: CASSQDPTATYGYTF; cdr3_nt: TGCGCCAGCAGCCAAGATCCGACAGCTACCTATGGCTACACCTTC
v_call: TRBV14; clone_size: NA; d_call: TRBD2; j_call: TRBJ2-1; cdr3_aa: CASSQDLAGEYNEQFF; cdr3_nt: TGTGCCAGCAGCCAAGATCTAGCGGGGGAATACAATGAGCAGTTCTTC
v_call: TRBV5-1; clone_size: NA; d_call: TRBD1; j_call: TRBJ2-2; cdr3_aa: CASRSVRQGAPGELFF; cdr3_nt: TGCGCCAGCAGATCCGTGCGACAGGGAGCCCCCGGGGAGCTGTTTTTT
v_call: TRBV7-2; clone_size: once; d_call: NA; j_call: TRBJ1-2; cdr3_aa: CASSLAKGGSGGGYTF; cdr3_nt: TGTGCCAGCAGCTTAGCGAAGGGAGGGTCCGGCGGTGGCTACACCTTC
v_call: TRBV7-2; clone_size: NA; d_call: TRBD2; j_call: TRBJ2-1; cdr3_aa: CASSPRTSGGYNEQFF; cdr3_nt: TGTGCCAGCAGCCCAAGGACTAGCGGGGGCTACAATGAGCAGTTCTTC
v_call: TRBV2; clone_size: NA; d_call: NA; j_call: TRBJ2-7; cdr3_aa: CASSDLQGLGREQYF; cdr3_nt: TGTGCCAGCAGTGATCTCCAAGGCCTCGGCAGGGAGCAGTACTTC
v_call: TRBV5-1; clone_size: many; d_call: TRBD1; j_call: TRBJ1-1; cdr3_aa: CASSLEGASNTEAFF; cdr3_nt: TGCGCCAGCAGCTTGGAGGGGGCATCGAACACTGAAGCTTTCTTT
v_call: TRBV7-8; clone_size: NA; d_call: TRBD2; j_call: TRBJ2-5; cdr3_aa: CASSQGLAGVLVGETQYF; cdr3_nt: TGTGCCAGCAGCCAGGGGCTAGCGGGAGTCTTGGTTGGAGAGACCCAGTACTTC
v_call: TRBV11-2; clone_size: few; d_call: NA; j_call: TRBJ1-5; cdr3_aa: CASSSRYSNQPQHF; cdr3_nt: TGTGCCAGCAGCTCCCGGTATAGCAATCAGCCCCAGCATTTT
v_call: TRBV5-4; clone_size: NA; d_call: NA; j_call: TRBJ2-1; cdr3_aa: CASNQLLGNEQFF; cdr3_nt: TGTGCCAGCAACCAACTATTAGGCAATGAGCAGTTCTTC
v_call: TRBV28; clone_size: few; d_call: NA; j_call: TRBJ2-1; cdr3_aa: CASSLQRTYNEQFF; cdr3_nt: TGTGCCAGCAGTTTACAGCGGACCTACAATGAGCAGTTCTTC
v_call: TRBV7-2; clone_size: NA; d_call: NA; j_call: TRBJ1-4; cdr3_aa: CASSTMWGVNEKLFF; cdr3_nt: TGTGCCAGCAGCACGATGTGGGGGGTAAATGAAAAACTGTTTTTT
v_call: TRBV2; clone_size: NA; d_call: NA; j_call: TRBJ1-3; cdr3_aa: CASSLGNTIYF; cdr3_nt: TGTGCCAGCAGCCTTGGAAACACCATATATTTT
v_call: TRBV15; clone_size: NA; d_call: NA; j_call: TRBJ2-1; cdr3_aa: CATSREDSADSYNEQFF; cdr3_nt: TGTGCCACCAGCAGAGAGGACAGCGCTGACTCCTACAATGAGCAGTTCTTC
v_call: TRBV7-6; clone_size: NA; d_call: TRBD1; j_call: TRBJ2-1; cdr3_aa: CASSVGTGNSYNEQFF; cdr3_nt: TGTGCCAGCAGCGTGGGGACAGGGAACTCCTACAATGAGCAGTTCTTC
v_call: TRBV6-1; clone_size: NA; d_call: TRBD1; j_call: TRBJ2-5; cdr3_aa: CASSERDRALGQETQYF; cdr3_nt: TGTGCCAGCAGTGAAAGGGACAGGGCCCTCGGCCAAGAGACCCAGTACTTC
v_call: TRBV30; clone_size: NA; d_call: TRBD1; j_call: TRBJ2-5; cdr3_aa: CAWSPGQGSLETQYF; cdr3_nt: TGTGCCTGGAGCCCGGGACAGGGGTCTTTGGAGACCCAGTACTTC
v_call: TRBV5-6; clone_size: few; d_call: TRBD2; j_call: TRBJ2-5; cdr3_aa: CASSHPPAGGRETQYF; cdr3_nt: TGTGCCAGCAGCCACCCCCCCGCGGGGGGCCGAGAGACCCAGTACTTC
v_call: TRBV5-5; clone_size: NA; d_call: TRBD1; j_call: TRBJ2-2; cdr3_aa: CASRLGTGLTGELFF; cdr3_nt: TGTGCCAGCAGACTCGGGACAGGGTTGACCGGGGAGCTGTTTTTT
v_call: TRBV2; clone_size: NA; d_call: TRBD1; j_call: TRBJ1-2; cdr3_aa: CASNPSAGGAYGYTF; cdr3_nt: TGTGCCAGCAACCCCTCTGCAGGGGGCGCGTATGGCTACACCTTC
v_call: TRBV10-1; clone_size: NA; d_call: TRBD2; j_call: TRBJ2-1; cdr3_aa: CASSEPRTSGRKNEQFF; cdr3_nt: TGCGCCAGCAGTGAGCCTAGGACTAGCGGGAGGAAAAATGAGCAGTTCTTC
v_call: TRBV7-9; clone_size: NA; d_call: NA; j_call: TRBJ2-2; cdr3_aa: CASSPLPGDSNTGELFF; cdr3_nt: TGTGCCAGCAGCCCATTGCCGGGGGACTCGAACACCGGGGAGCTGTTTTTT
v_call: TRBV19; clone_size: once; d_call: NA; j_call: TRBJ1-2; cdr3_aa: CASNQGFYGYTF; cdr3_nt: TGTGCCAGTAATCAGGGCTTCTATGGCTACACCTTC
v_call: TRBV7-9; clone_size: NA; d_call: NA; j_call: TRBJ2-7; cdr3_aa: CASSSSSSIIDF; cdr3_nt: TGTGCCAGCAGCTCGTCATCCTCGATAATAGACTTC
v_call: TRBV30; clone_size: NA; d_call: NA; j_call: TRBJ2-1; cdr3_aa: CAWSVPEGEQFF; cdr3_nt: TGTGCCTGGAGTGTACCGGAGGGGGAGCAGTTCTTC
v_call: TRBV28; clone_size: NA; d_call: NA; j_call: TRBJ2-2; cdr3_aa: CASRTGQNTGELFF; cdr3_nt: TGTGCCAGCAGGACGGGACAGAACACCGGGGAGCTGTTTTTT
v_call: TRBV6-1; clone_size: NA; d_call: NA; j_call: TRBJ2-7; cdr3_aa: CASSVGAGRTYEQYF; cdr3_nt: TGTGCCAGCAGTGTCGGTGCAGGGCGAACGTACGAGCAGTACTTC
v_call: TRBV6-6; clone_size: few; d_call: TRBD1; j_call: TRBJ1-6; cdr3_aa: CASRQDRENSPLHF; cdr3_nt: TGTGCCAGCAGACAGGACAGGGAAAATTCACCCCTCCACTTT
v_call: TRBV9; clone_size: NA; d_call: TRBD2; j_call: TRBJ2-2; cdr3_aa: CASSVDGGRGHGELFF; cdr3_nt: TGTGCCAGCAGCGTTGACGGCGGGAGGGGACACGGGGAGCTGTTTTTT
v_call: TRBV4-1; clone_size: once; d_call: TRBD1; j_call: TRBJ2-5; cdr3_aa: CASSQPDRGRNIYQETQYF; cdr3_nt: TGCGCCAGCAGCCAACCGGACAGGGGGCGAAACATTTACCAAGAGACCCAGTACTTC